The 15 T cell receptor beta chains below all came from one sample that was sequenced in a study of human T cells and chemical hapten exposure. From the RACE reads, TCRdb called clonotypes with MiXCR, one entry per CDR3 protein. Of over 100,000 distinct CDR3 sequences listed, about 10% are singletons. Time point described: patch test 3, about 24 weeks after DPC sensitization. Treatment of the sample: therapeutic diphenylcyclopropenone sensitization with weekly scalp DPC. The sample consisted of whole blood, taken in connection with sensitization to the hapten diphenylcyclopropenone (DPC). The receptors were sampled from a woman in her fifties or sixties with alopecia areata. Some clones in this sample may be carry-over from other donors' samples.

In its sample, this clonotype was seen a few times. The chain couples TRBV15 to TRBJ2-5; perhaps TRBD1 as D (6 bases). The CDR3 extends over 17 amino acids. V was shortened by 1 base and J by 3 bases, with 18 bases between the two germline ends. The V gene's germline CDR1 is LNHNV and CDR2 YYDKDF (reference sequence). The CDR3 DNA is TGTGCCACCAGCAGAGGAGGGGGAAATGAATACAAAGAGACCCAGTACTTC. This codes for CATSRGGGNEYKETQYF.

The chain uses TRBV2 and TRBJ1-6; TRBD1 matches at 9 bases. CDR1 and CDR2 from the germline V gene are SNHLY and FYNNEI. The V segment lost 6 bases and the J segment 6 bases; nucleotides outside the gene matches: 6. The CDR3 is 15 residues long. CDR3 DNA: TGTGCCAGCAGCGAGACAGGGGGAAGTAATTCACCCCTCCACTTT. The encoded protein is CASSETGGSNSPLHF.

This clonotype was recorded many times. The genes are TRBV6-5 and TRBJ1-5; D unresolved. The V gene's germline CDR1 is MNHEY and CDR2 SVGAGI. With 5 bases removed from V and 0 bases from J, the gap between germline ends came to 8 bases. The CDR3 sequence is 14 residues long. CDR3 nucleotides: TGTGCCAGCAGTCCCGGATCTAGCAATCAGCCCCAGCATTTT. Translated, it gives CASSPGSSNQPQHF.

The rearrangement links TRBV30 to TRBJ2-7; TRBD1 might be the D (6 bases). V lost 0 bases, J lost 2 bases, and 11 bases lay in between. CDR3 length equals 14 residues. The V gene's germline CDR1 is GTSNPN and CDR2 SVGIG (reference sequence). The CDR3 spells CAWSVSRGPYEQYF. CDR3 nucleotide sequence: TGTGCCTGGAGTGTCAGCAGGGGTCCCTACGAGCAGTACTTC.

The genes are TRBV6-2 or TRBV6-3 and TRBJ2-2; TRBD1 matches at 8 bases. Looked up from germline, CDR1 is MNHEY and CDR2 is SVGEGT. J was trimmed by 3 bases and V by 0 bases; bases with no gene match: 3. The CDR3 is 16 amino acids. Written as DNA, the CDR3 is TGTGCCAGCAGTTACTCCGACAGGGGATACACCGGGGAGCTGTTTTTT. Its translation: CASSYSDRGYTGELFF.

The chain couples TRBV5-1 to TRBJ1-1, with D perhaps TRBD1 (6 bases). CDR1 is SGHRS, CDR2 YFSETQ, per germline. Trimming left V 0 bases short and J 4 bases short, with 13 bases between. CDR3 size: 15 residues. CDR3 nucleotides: TGCGCCAGCAGCTTGGTTCAGGGGTCGGGCACTGAAGCTTTCTTT. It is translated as CASSLVQGSGTEAFF. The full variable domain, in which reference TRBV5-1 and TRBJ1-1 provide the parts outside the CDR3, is KAGVTQTPRYLIKTRGQQVTLSCSPISGHRSVSWYQQTPGQGLQFLFEYFSETQRNKGNFPGRFSGRQFSNSRSEMNVSTLELGDSALYLCASSLVQGSGTEAFFGQGTRLTVV.

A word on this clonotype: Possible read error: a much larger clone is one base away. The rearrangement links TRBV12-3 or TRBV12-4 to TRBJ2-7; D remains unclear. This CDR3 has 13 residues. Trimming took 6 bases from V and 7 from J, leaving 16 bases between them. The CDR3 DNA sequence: TGTGCCAGCAGCCCAGGATTGCATGAAGAGCAGTACTTC. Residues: CASSPGLHEEQYF.

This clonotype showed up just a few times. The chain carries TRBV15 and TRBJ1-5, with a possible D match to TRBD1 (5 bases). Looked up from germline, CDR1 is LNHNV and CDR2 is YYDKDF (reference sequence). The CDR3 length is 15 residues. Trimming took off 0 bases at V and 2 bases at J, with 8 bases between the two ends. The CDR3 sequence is CATSRDQGGNQPQHF. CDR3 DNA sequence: TGTGCCACCAGCAGAGATCAGGGAGGCAATCAGCCCCAGCATTTT.

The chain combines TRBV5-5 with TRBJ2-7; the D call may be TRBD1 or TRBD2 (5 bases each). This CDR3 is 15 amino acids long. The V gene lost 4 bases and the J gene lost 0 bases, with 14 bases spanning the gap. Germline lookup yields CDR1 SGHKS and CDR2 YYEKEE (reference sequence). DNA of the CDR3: TGTGCCAGCAGCCCCAGGGACGGGTACTCCTACGAGCAGTACTTC. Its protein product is CASSPRDGYSYEQYF. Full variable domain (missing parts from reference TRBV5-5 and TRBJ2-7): DAGVTQSPTHLIKTRGQQVTLRCSPISGHKSVSWYQQVLGQGPQFIFQYYEKEERGRGNFPDRFSARQFPNYSSELNVNALLLGDSALYLCASSPRDGYSYEQYFGPGTRLTVT.

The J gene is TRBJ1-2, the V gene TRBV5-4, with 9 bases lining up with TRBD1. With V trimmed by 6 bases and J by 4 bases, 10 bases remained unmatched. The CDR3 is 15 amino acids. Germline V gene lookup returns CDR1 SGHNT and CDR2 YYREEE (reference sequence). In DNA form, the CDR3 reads TGTGCCAGCACCGTACAGGGGGCCGGTGGCTATGGCTACACCTTC. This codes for CASTVQGAGGYGYTF.

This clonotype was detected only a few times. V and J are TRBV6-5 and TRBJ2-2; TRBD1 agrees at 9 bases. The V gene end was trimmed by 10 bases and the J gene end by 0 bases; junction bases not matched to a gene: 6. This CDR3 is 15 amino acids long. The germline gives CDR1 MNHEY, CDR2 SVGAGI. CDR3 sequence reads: CATLRQGANTGELFF. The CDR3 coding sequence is TGTGCCACCCTACGACAGGGGGCGAACACCGGGGAGCTGTTTTTT.

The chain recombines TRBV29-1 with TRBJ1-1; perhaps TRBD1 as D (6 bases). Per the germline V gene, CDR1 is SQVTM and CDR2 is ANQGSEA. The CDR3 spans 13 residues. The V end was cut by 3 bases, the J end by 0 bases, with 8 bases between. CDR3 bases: TGCAGCGTTGATGGGGGGCTGAACACTGAAGCTTTCTTT. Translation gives CSVDGGLNTEAFF.

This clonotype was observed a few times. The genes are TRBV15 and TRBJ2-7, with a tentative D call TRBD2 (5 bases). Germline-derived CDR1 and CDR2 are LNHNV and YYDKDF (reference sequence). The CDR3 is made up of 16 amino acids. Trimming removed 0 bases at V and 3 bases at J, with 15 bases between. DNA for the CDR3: TGTGCCACCAGCAGAGACTCTAGCAAACGCCTCTACGAGCAGTACTTC. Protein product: CATSRDSSKRLYEQYF.

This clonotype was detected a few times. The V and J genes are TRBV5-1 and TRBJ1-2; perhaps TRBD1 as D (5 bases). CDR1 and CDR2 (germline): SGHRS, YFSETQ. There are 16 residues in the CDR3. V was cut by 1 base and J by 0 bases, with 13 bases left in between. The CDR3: CASSLNPGLANYGYTF. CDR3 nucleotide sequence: TGCGCCAGCAGCTTGAATCCAGGGTTAGCTAACTATGGCTACACCTTC.

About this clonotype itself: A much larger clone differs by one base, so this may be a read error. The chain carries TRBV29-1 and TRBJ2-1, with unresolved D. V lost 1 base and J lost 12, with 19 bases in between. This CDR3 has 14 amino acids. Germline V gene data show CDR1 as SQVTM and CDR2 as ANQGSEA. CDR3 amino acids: CSVEVLRWEGGQFF. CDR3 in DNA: TGCAGCGTTGAAGTTCTTAGGTGGGAAGGCGGGCAGTTCTTC.